This TCR beta chain emerged from a study of blood T cell repertoires in COVID-19. Study in general: Acute and convalescent COVID-19 samples came from the United States, Italy and Spain. Sources were T cells, B-cell-depleted T cells, or PBMCs; the material itself was cDNA or gDNA.

From germline, CDR1 is GTSNPN and CDR2 SVGIG (reference sequence). The germline V and J ends were trimmed by 2 bases and 0 bases, with 8 bases remaining between them. This CDR3 comprises 14 residues. This clone is a singleton in its sample. Source study methods: From reference gene primer amplification, estimates of nucleated cell counts were derived. Profiling relied on immunoSEQ multiplex PCR, and the TCRdb table lists in-frame clones only, not all of them. V and J calls plus clone size are reproduced from that table; the DNA served to infer D and trimming. The sample has some 150,000 clones, around 90% seen once.

The chain is built from TRBV30 and TRBJ1-3; D unclear. The clonotype comes from a man between 50 and 59 years old with acute or convalescent COVID-19. The sequencing sample was made of peripheral blood. The chain's CDR3 is CAWSKPSSGNTIYF. DNA for the CDR3: TGTGCCTGGAGTAAGCCGTCCTCTGGAAACACCATATATTTT.